A single sample gave rise to the 21 T cell receptor beta chains below, sequenced in a study of blood T cell repertoires in COVID-19. TCRdb's table, derived via immunoSEQ multiplex PCR, lists solely in-frame clones and lacks some. The sample includes under 50,000 clones, around 85% of them seen just once. Sequencing was performed on peripheral blood. Receptors were obtained from a man aged 50 to 59 with active COVID-19.

This clone was detected only a few times. This chain joins TRBV13 and TRBJ2-7; 9 nucleotides agree with TRBD2. Germline assignment: CDR1 PRHDT and CDR2 FYEKMQ (reference sequence). The junction had 6 bases not matched to a gene; V was cut back by 4 bases and J by 2 bases. This CDR3 has 15 amino acids. The CDR3 sequence is CASSSGLATTYEQYF. The CDR3 DNA reads TGTGCCAGCAGCTCTGGACTAGCGACCACCTACGAGCAGTACTTC.

The chain recombines TRBV6-5 with TRBJ1-2; D is possibly TRBD1 (5 bases). V lost 3 bases and J 4 bases, leaving 12 bases between the germline ends. Germline V gene lookup returns CDR1 MNHEY and CDR2 SVGAGI. This CDR3 region has 14 residues. The CDR3 bases are TGTGCCAGCAGTTATTGGGCAGGGATCTATGGCTACACCTTC. Amino acids: CASSYWAGIYGYTF.

The genes are TRBV11-2 and TRBJ1-2, with TRBD1 identical over 9 bases. Germline trimming cut 4 bases from V and 0 bases from J; bases unmatched to any gene: 3. CDR3 size: 15 residues. Germline CDR1 reads SGHAT; CDR2 reads FQNNGV. The CDR3 DNA follows: TGTGCCAGCAGCTCCTGGGACAGGGCTAACTATGGCTACACCTTC. Encoded protein: CASSSWDRANYGYTF.

The genes are TRBV12-3 or TRBV12-4 and TRBJ2-7; 7 positions match TRBD2. The CDR3 consists of 13 residues. V was clipped by 0 bases and J by 4 bases; unmatched bases: 0. The CDR3 is CASSLARGYEQYF. The CDR3 DNA is TGTGCCAGCAGTTTAGCGCGGGGGTACGAGCAGTACTTC.

This clone turned up a few times. The V gene is TRBV16, the J gene TRBJ1-6, with 8 positions matching TRBD1. CDR3 size: 15 residues. J was trimmed by 9 bases and V by 0 bases; bases with no gene match: 4. Germline values: CDR1 KGHSY, CDR2 FQNENV. The CDR3 is CASSQSGQGISPLHF. CDR3 sequence (DNA): TGTGCCAGCAGCCAATCTGGACAGGGCATTTCACCCCTCCACTTT.

The V gene is TRBV27, the J gene TRBJ2-2; TRBD1 agrees at 8 bases. The germline CDR1 and CDR2 sequences are MNHEY and SMNVEV (reference sequence). The CDR3 loop spans 16 amino acids. V shed 6 bases and J 0 bases; nucleotides not matched to a gene: 6. CDR3: CASSLGQGPNTGELFF. Here the CDR3 DNA reads TGTGCCAGCAGCCTCGGACAGGGACCGAACACCGGGGAGCTGTTTTTT.

The rearrangement links TRBV7-6 to TRBJ2-3, with 10 bases matching TRBD2. Losses at the gene ends were 6 bases for V and 1 base for J; bases not matched to a gene: 4. The CDR3 is made up of 15 amino acids. Germline CDR1 reads SGHVS; CDR2 reads FNYEAQ. CDR3 residues: CASSWTSGGTDTQYF. The DNA of the CDR3 is TGTGCCAGCAGTTGGACTAGCGGAGGCACAGATACGCAGTATTTT. Looking up the rest from reference TRBV7-6 and TRBJ2-3 gives the full variable domain: GAGVSQSPRYKVTKRGQDVALRCDPISGHVSLYWYRQALGQGPEFLTYFNYEAQQDKSGLPNDRFSAERPEGSISTLTIQRTEQRDSAMYRCASSWTSGGTDTQYFGPGTRLTVL.

The chain couples TRBV2 to TRBJ1-1; 8 bases align to TRBD1. The CDR3 spans 14 residues. The V gene's germline CDR1 is SNHLY and CDR2 FYNNEI. Trimming at V came to 4 bases and at J to 6 bases, leaving 7 bases not matched to a gene. CDR3 sequence (DNA): TGTGCCAGCAGTGCGCAGGGGGCTGAGTCTGAAGCTTTCTTT. It yields the protein CASSAQGAESEAFF.

The rearrangement joins TRBV5-1 to TRBJ1-6, with 7 positions matching TRBD1. Germline CDR1 reads SGHRS; CDR2 reads YFSETQ. Germline trimming cut 0 bases from V and 6 bases from J; bases unmatched to any gene: 6. The CDR3 is 16 amino acids. The CDR3 sequence is CASSLVEQGTNSPLHF. The CDR3 bases are TGCGCCAGCAGCTTGGTAGAACAGGGGACTAATTCACCCCTCCACTTT.

The chain carries TRBV5-1 and TRBJ1-2; 7 bases match TRBD1. V shed 10 bases, J shed 6 bases, and the junction held 9 bases outside the gene matches. Germline CDR1 and CDR2: SGHRS and YFSETQ. The CDR3 is made up of 12 amino acids. The DNA of the CDR3 is TGCGCCTGGAACAGGGGTGACGATGGCTACACCTTC. Its protein product is CAWNRGDDGYTF.

This chain connects TRBV6-5 to TRBJ2-2, with unresolved D. This CDR3 is built from 16 residues. V was pared by 2 bases and J by 7 bases, with 17 bases between. The germline CDR1 and CDR2 sequences are MNHEY and SVGAGI. The CDR3 loop reads CASSYPRRLVSGELFF. DNA of the CDR3: TGTGCCAGCAGTTACCCCCGTCGGTTAGTAAGCGGGGAGCTGTTTTTT.

The rearrangement links TRBV7-9 to TRBJ1-1; 8 bases are a match to TRBD1. The CDR3 has 14 residues. V lost 8 bases to trimming and J lost 1 base; unmatched junction nucleotides: 6. Per germline, CDR1 SEHNR and CDR2 FQNEAQ (reference sequence). The CDR3 protein is CASGQGARNTEAFF. In nucleotides, the CDR3 is TGTGCCAGCGGCCAGGGGGCGCGGAACACTGAAGCTTTCTTT.

The rearrangement uses TRBV7-8 and TRBJ2-1, with TRBD2 matching 12 bases. J was trimmed by 7 bases and V by 2 bases; bases with no gene match: 3. The CDR3 has 15 residues. Germline V lookup: CDR1 SGHVS, CDR2 FQNEAQ. CDR3 DNA: TGTGCCAGCAGCTTACCTAGCGGGGGGGCGAATGAGCAGTTCTTC. It encodes CASSLPSGGANEQFF. Supplemented by reference TRBV7-8 and TRBJ2-1, the full variable domain reads GAGVSQSPRYKVAKRGQDVALRCDPISGHVSLFWYQQALGQGPEFLTYFQNEAQLDKSGLPSDRFFAERPEGSVSTLKIQRTQQEDSAVYLCASSLPSGGANEQFFGPGTRLTVL.

The V gene is TRBV18, the J gene TRBJ1-5, with D unclear. This CDR3 contains 14 residues. With 1 base removed from V and 6 bases from J, the gap between germline ends came to 10 bases. CDR1 is KGHSH, CDR2 LQKENI, per germline. CDR3 sequence: CASSPLAGIQPQHF. The CDR3, as DNA: TGTGCCAGCTCACCACTGGCTGGCATTCAGCCCCAGCATTTT. Supplemented by reference TRBV18 and TRBJ1-5, the full variable domain reads NAGVMQNPRHLVRRRGQEARLRCSPMKGHSHVYWYRQLPEEGLKFMVYLQKENIIDESGMPKERFSAEFPKEGPSILRIQQVVRGDSAAYFCASSPLAGIQPQHFGDGTRLSIL.

V gene TRBV6-4 combines with J gene TRBJ2-1, with 11 nucleotides matching TRBD2. Per the germline V gene, CDR1 is MRHNA and CDR2 is SNTAGT. The CDR3 spans 13 residues. J was trimmed by 7 bases and V by 9 bases; bases with no gene match: 5. CDR3 protein: CARSTSGANEQFF. CDR3 nucleotides: TGTGCCAGGTCGACTAGCGGGGCAAATGAGCAGTTCTTC.

The chain links TRBV5-8 to TRBJ2-3; 7 nucleotides agree with TRBD1. CDR1 is SGHTS, CDR2 YDEGEE, per germline. CDR3 length equals 16 residues. The V segment lost 3 bases and the J segment 1 base; nucleotides outside the gene matches: 8. The CDR3: CASSSVKGAGTDTQYF. CDR3 bases: TGTGCCAGCAGCTCCGTCAAGGGGGCCGGCACAGATACGCAGTATTTT.

This sequence joins TRBV10-2 and TRBJ2-3, with 15 bases aligning to TRBD2. The CDR3 has 15 amino acids. V shed 6 bases, J shed 7 bases, and the junction held 5 bases outside the gene matches. CDR1 is WSHSY, CDR2 SAAADI, per germline. The CDR3 DNA reads TGCGCCAGCAGGGGGGGACTAGCGGGGGGCCATACGCAGTATTTT. Protein product: CASRGGLAGGHTQYF.

In its sample, this clone was seen once. V gene TRBV2 combines with J gene TRBJ1-2; 8 bases align to TRBD1. The CDR3 runs 13 residues. Germline loops: CDR1 SNHLY, CDR2 FYNNEI. The J segment lost 8 bases and the V segment lost 6 bases, leaving 8 bases of the junction unmatched. CDR3 DNA sequence: TGTGCCAGCAGCTTACAGGGGGTAGGGGGCTACACCTTC. Translating it yields CASSLQGVGGYTF.

V is TRBV24-1 and J is TRBJ2-2; 9 nucleotides agree with TRBD1. V lost 10 bases, J lost 1 base, and 6 bases stayed unmatched. The CDR3 has 15 amino acids. Germline CDR1 reads KGHDR; CDR2 reads SFDVKD. CDR3 in amino acids: CATSGQGQNTGELFF. CDR3 in DNA: TGTGCCACTTCTGGACAGGGGCAGAACACCGGGGAGCTGTTTTTT.

This chain connects TRBV19 to TRBJ1-1, with D maybe TRBD1 (6 bases). Germline V gene lookup returns CDR1 LNHDA and CDR2 SQIVND (reference sequence). This CDR3 has 17 residues. The germline V and J ends were trimmed by 5 bases and 0 bases, with 19 bases remaining between them. CDR3 region: CASSFPSGDTMNTEAFF. Here the CDR3 DNA reads TGTGCCAGTAGTTTCCCTTCAGGGGATACCATGAACACTGAAGCTTTCTTT.

This clone was counted only a few times. The chain has TRBV28 and TRBJ1-4; TRBD1 aligns across 7 bases. This CDR3 has 14 amino acids. Trimming took 5 bases from V and 8 from J; bases not matched to a gene: 8. Germline CDR1 MDHEN, CDR2 SYDVKM. CDR3 nucleotide sequence: TGTGCCAGCAGTCCGGGACAGTCAAGAGAAAAACTGTTTTTT. This encodes CASSPGQSREKLFF.